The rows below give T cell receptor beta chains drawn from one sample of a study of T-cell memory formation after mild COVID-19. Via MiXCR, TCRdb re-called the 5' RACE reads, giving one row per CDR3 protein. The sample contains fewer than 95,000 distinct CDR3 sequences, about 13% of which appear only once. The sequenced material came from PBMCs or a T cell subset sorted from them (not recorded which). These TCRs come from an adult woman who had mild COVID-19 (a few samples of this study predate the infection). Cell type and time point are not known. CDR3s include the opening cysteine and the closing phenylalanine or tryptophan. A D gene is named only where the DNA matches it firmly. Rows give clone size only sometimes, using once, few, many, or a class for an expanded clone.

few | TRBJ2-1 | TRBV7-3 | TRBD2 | CASSLGSAGFNNEQFF | TGTGCCAGCAGCTTGGGATCAGCGGGGTTCAACAATGAGCAGTTCTTC
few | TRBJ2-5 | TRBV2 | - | CASSPETGGETQYF | TGTGCCAGCAGCCCTGAGACAGGCGGGGAGACCCAGTACTTC
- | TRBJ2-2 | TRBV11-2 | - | CASSFRVSGIQGGYTGELFF | TGTGCCAGCAGCTTTCGGGTATCAGGGATCCAGGGCGGATACACCGGGGAGCTGTTTTTT
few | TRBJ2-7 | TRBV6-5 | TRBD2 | CASWELAGGPDIYEQYF | TGTGCCAGCTGGGAGCTAGCGGGAGGCCCAGACATCTACGAGCAGTACTTC
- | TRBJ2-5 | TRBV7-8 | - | CASSGRSWAQETQYF | TGTGCCAGCAGCGGAAGATCGTGGGCCCAAGAGACCCAGTACTTC
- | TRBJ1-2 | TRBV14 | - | CASSPYRTANYGYTF | TGTGCCAGCAGCCCGTACAGGACAGCTAACTATGGCTACACCTTC
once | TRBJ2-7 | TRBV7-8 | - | CASSLALGGIGYEQYF | TGTGCCAGCAGCTTAGCGCTGGGGGGCATTGGCTACGAGCAGTACTTC
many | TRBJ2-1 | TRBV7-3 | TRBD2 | CASSSRTSGSGDEQFF | TGTGCCAGCAGCTCTCGGACTAGCGGGAGTGGTGATGAGCAGTTCTTC
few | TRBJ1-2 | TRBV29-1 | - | CSVEGGDLPGYGYTF | TGCAGCGTTGAAGGCGGCGACCTCCCTGGGTATGGCTACACCTTC
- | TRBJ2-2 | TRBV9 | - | CASSVGGGNTGELFF | TGTGCCAGCAGCGTAGGTGGGGGGAACACCGGGGAGCTGTTTTTT
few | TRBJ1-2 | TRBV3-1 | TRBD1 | CASSDTGDHGYTF | TGTGCCAGCAGTGACACAGGGGACCATGGCTACACCTTC